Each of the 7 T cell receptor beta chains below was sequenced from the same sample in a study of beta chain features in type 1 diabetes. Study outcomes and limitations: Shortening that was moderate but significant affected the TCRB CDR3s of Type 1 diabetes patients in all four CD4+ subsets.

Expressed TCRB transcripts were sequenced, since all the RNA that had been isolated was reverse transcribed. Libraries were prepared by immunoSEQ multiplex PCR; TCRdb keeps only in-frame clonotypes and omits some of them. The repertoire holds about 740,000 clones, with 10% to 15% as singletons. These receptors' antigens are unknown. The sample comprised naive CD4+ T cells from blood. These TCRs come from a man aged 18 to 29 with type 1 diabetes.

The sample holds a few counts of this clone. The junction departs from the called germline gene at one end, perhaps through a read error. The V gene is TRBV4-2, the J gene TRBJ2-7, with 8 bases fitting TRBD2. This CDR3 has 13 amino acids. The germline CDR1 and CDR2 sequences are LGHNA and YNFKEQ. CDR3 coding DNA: TGTGCCAGCAGCCTGTCATCGGGACTAGTCGTGCTTTTC. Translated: CASSLSSGLVVLF.

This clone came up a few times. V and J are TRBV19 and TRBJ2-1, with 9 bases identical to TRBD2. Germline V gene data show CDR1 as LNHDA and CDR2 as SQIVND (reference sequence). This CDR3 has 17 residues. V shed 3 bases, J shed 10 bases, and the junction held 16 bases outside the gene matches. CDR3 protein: CASSMVVASGGQGEQFF. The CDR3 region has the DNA TGTGCCAGTAGTATGGTTGTAGCCAGCGGGGGGCAGGGAGAGCAGTTCTTC.

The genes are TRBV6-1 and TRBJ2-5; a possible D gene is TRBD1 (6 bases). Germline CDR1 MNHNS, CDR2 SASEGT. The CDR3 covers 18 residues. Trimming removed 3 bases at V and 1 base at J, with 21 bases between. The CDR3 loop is CASSEEGGNWLGQETQYF. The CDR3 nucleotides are TGTGCCAGCAGTGAGGAAGGGGGAAATTGGTTGGGCCAAGAGACCCAGTACTTC.

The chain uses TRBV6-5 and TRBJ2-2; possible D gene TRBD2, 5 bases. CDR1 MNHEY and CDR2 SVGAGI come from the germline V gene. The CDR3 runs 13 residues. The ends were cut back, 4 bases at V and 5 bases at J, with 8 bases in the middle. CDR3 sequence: CASSSPGTGELFF. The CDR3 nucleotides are TGTGCCAGCAGTTCCCCGGGGACCGGGGAGCTGTTTTTT.

The CDR3 here is CASSQERGPWDTQYF. The CDR3 nucleotides read TGCGCCAGCAGCCAAGAACGCGGGCCCTGGGATACGCAGTATTTT. J is TRBJ2-3 and V is TRBV4-1; a weak D match, TRBD2 (5 bases). Germline V CDR1 and CDR2: MGHRA, YSYEKL. The CDR3 extends over 15 amino acids. V lost 0 bases, J lost 6 bases, and 13 bases lay in between.

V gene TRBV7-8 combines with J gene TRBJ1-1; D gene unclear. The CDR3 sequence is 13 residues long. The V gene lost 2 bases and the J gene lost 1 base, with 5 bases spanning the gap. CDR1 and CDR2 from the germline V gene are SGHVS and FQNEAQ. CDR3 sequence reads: CASSLSENTEAFF. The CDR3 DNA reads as TGTGCCAGCAGCTTATCAGAGAACACTGAAGCTTTCTTT.

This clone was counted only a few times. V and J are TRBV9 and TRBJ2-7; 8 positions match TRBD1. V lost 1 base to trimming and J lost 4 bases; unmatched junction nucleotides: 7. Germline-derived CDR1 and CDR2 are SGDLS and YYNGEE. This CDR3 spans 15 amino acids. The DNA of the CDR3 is TGTGCCAGCAGCGTATCATCAGGGGGCAGGTACGAGCAGTACTTC. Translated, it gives CASSVSSGGRYEQYF.